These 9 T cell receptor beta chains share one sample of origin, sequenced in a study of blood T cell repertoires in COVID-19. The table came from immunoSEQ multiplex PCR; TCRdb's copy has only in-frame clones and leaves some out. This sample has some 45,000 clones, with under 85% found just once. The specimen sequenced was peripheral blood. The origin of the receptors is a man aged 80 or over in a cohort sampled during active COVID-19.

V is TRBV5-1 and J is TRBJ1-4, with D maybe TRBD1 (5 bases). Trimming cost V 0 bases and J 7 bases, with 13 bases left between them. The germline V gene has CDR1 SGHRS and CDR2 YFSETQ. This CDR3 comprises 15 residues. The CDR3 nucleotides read TGCGCCAGCAGCTTGGCTGCAGGGAATACTGAAAAACTGTTTTTT. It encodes CASSLAAGNTEKLFF.

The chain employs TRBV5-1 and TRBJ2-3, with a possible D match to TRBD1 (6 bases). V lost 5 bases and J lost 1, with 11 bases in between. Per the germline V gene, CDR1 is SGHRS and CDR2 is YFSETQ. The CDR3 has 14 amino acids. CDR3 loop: CASRAGERTDTQYF. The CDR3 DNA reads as TGCGCCAGCAGAGCAGGGGAGCGCACAGATACGCAGTATTTT.

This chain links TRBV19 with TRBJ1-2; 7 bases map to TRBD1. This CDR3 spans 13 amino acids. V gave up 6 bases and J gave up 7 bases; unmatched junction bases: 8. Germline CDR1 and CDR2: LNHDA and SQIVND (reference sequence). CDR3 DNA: TGTGCCAGTAGCCGACAGGGAGTAGCTGGCTACACCTTC. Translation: CASSRQGVAGYTF.

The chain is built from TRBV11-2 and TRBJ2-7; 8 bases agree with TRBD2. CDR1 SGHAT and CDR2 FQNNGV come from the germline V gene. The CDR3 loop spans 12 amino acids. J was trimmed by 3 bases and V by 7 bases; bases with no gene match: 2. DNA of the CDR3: TGTGCCAGCAACAGCGGGGGCTACGAGCAGTACTTC. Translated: CASNSGGYEQYF.

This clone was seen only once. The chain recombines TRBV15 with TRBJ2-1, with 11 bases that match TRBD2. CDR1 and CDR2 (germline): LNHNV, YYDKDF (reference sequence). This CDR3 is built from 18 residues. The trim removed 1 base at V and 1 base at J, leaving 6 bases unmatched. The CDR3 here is CATSRVPIAGGSYNEQFF. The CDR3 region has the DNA TGTGCCACCAGCAGAGTCCCCATAGCGGGGGGGTCCTACAATGAGCAGTTCTTC.

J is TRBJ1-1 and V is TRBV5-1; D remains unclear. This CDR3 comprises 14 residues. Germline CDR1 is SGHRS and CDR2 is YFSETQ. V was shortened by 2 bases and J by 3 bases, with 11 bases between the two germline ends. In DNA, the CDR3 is TGCGCCAGCAGCTTCGAGGGAGCGTACACTGAAGCTTTCTTT. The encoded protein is CASSFEGAYTEAFF.

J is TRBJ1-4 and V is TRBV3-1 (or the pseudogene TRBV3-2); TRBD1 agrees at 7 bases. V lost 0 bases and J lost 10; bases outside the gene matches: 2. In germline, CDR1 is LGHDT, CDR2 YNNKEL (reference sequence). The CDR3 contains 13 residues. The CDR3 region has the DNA TGTGCCAGCAGCCAAGATGGGGACAGAAAACTGTTTTTT. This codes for CASSQDGDRKLFF.

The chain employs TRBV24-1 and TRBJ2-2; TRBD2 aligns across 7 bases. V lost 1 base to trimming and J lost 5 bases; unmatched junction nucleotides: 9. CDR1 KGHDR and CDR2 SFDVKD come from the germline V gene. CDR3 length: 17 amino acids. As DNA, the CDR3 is TGTGCCACCAGTGATTTCGGAGGGAGGGCGAGGACCGGGGAGCTGTTTTTT. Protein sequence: CATSDFGGRARTGELFF.

The DNA for the CDR3 is TGTGCCAGCAGTTTAATCTCAACTAATGAAAAACTGTTTTTT. Its protein is CASSLISTNEKLFF. This chain uses TRBV27 with TRBJ1-4; D is unresolved. The V gene's germline CDR1 is MNHEY and CDR2 SMNVEV (reference sequence). The CDR3 spans 14 residues. V was trimmed by 2 bases and J by 0 bases, leaving 4 bases between them. The variable domain in full, completed from reference TRBV27 and TRBJ1-4, reads EAQVTQNPRYLITVTGKKLTVTCSQNMNHEYMSWYRQDPGLGLRQIYYSMNVEVTDKGDVPEGYKVSRKEKRNFPLILESPSPNQTSLYFCASSLISTNEKLFFGSGTQLSVL.